The clone carrying this TCR beta chain was counted many times. Its antigen is undetermined. The V gene lost 6 bases and the J gene lost 0 bases, with 12 bases spanning the gap. The CDR3 totals 14 residues. The germline gives CDR1 SGHKS, CDR2 YYEKEE (reference sequence). For TCR beta, libraries came from iRepertoire HTBI primers and Arm-PCR of CDR3 regions. TCRdb itself ran the multiplex PCR reads through MiXCR, one entry per CDR3 protein. The repertoire holds roughly 420,000 distinct CDR3 sequences, with about 15% as singletons. The data are from a study of regulatory T cells in long-lasting Graves disease. Study outcomes and limitations: Having only a small sample size may have limited accuracy.

Time point here: newly diagnosed GD, antithyroid drugs for less than 3 months. The TCR library was prepared using RNA isolated from PBMCs. In addition, the sample was reused for a study of T cells in Graves' hyperthyroidism and ophthalmopathy. That source reports: Graves' hyperthyroidism without ophthalmopathy progression within 18 months was termed stable.

This sequence originates from a woman younger than 35 with Graves disease. Specimen: peripheral blood mononuclear cells (PBMCs), collected at new diagnosis, from a patient treated with antithyroid drugs. The V and J genes are TRBV5-5 and TRBJ1-1; a weak D match, TRBD1 (5 bases). Here the CDR3 DNA reads TGTGCCAGCACCCAGGACATCATGAACACTGAAGCTTTCTTT. Amino acids: CASTQDIMNTEAFF.